This is a list of T cell receptor beta chains from one sample in a study of blood T cell repertoires in COVID-19. This table comes from immunoSEQ multiplex PCR, and its TCRdb copy is limited to in-frame clones, with some not included. The data show 200,000 or so clones, with roughly 80% seen just once and roughly 5.1% held by the top ten. Sequencing used peripheral blood. The origin of the receptors is a woman aged 25-40 years with acute or convalescent COVID-19. The CDR3 runs from the conserved cysteine through the conserved F or W. D genes are given only for firm matches. Part of the rows lack a size; the others show once, few, many or a class for expanded clones.

TRBJ2-7 . TRBV7-2 . TGTGCCAGCAGCTTCGGTCACCCCTACGAGCAGTACTTC CASSFGHPYEQYF
TRBJ1-1 TRBD1 TRBV3-1/TRBV3-2 . TGTGCCAGCAGCCAACAGGGGGCGGGCACTGAAGCTTTCTTT CASSQQGAGTEAFF
TRBJ1-5 . TRBV6-5 . TGTGCCAGCAGCCCCTTGAAGGTGAGGGATCAGCCCCAGCATTTT CASSPLKVRDQPQHF
TRBJ2-1 TRBD1 TRBV5-1 . TGCGCCAGCAGCTGGGACAGCCCCTACAATGAGCAGTTCTTC CASSWDSPYNEQFF
TRBJ2-1 TRBD2 TRBV7-2 . TGTGCCAGCAGGGGGACTAGGCCCTCAGGGCCCCTCTACAATGAGCAGTTCTTC CASRGTRPSGPLYNEQFF
TRBJ1-1 . TRBV10-1 . TGCGCCAGCAGTGAGATACCCCCCCAAAACTCTGACACTGAAGCTTTCTTT CASSEIPPQNSDTEAFF
TRBJ2-5 TRBD2 TRBV2 . TGTGCCAGCAGTCGGGGGGTCCAAGAGACCCAGTACTTC CASSRGVQETQYF
TRBJ1-6 . TRBV19 . TGTGCCAGTAGTCCCTCGTCAGGCCTTAATTCACCCCTCCACTTT CASSPSSGLNSPLHF
TRBJ2-2 . TRBV6-5 . TGTGCCAGCAGTTACGGGAGTTTTGGGCCCGGGGAGCTGTTTTTT CASSYGSFGPGELFF
TRBJ2-7 . TRBV11-2 . TGTGCCAGCAGCTTAGCAACAGGGACATCGTACGAGCAGTACTTC CASSLATGTSYEQYF
TRBJ1-2 . TRBV5-1 once TGCGCCAGCAGCTTACAGGGAGACTATGGCTACACCTTC CASSLQGDYGYTF
TRBJ1-3 . TRBV19 . TGTGCCAGTAGTACTCGCAGGGTCCCTGGAAACACCATATATTTT CASSTRRVPGNTIYF
TRBJ1-2 . TRBV5-1 . TGCGCCAGCAGCTTGTCCTGGACAGCGGGGGTTGGCTACACCTTC CASSLSWTAGVGYTF
TRBJ2-7 . TRBV19 once TGTGCCAGTAGTATAGGGGGGGAGTTGATCTACGAGCAGTACTTC CASSIGGELIYEQYF
TRBJ2-1 . TRBV7-8 . TGTGCCAGCAGTCCCCGGTCGGGGGTTTACAATGAGCAGTTCTTC CASSPRSGVYNEQFF
TRBJ1-6 . TRBV13 . TGTGCCAGCAGCACACGATCGACAGCCCATAATTCACCCCTCCACTTT CASSTRSTAHNSPLHF
TRBJ2-7 . TRBV28 . TGTGCCAGCAGTTTCTCTCAGCAGGGAACTTCCTACGAGCAGTACTTC CASSFSQQGTSYEQYF
TRBJ2-7 TRBD1 TRBV5-1 . TGCGCCAGCAGTCTTCGGACAGGGACCTACGAGCAGTACTTC CASSLRTGTYEQYF
TRBJ1-2 . TRBV15 . TGTGCCACCAGCAGAGAAAGGGGAAGAGCGAACTATGGCTACACCTTC CATSRERGRANYGYTF
TRBJ1-6 . TRBV15 . TGTGCCACCCGAAACAGGGTGGTCGGATCACCCCTCCACTTT CATRNRVVGSPLHF
TRBJ1-2 . TRBV18 . TGTGCCAGCTCACCACAGGGGACTAACTATGGCTACACCTTC CASSPQGTNYGYTF
TRBJ2-3 TRBD2 TRBV6-4 . TGTGCCAGCAGTGACAAAAAGCGGGAGGAGGGGACAGATACGCAGTATTTT CASSDKKREEGTDTQYF
TRBJ2-7 TRBD1 TRBV27 . TGTGCCAGCAGTTTATGGGGGACAGCAATTTACGAGCAGTACTTC CASSLWGTAIYEQYF
TRBJ1-1 TRBD1 TRBV27 . TGTGCCAGCAGTTTATTCACAGGGGGCGGCACTGAAGCTTTCTTT CASSLFTGGGTEAFF
TRBJ1-6 TRBD1 TRBV2 . TGTGCCAGCAGTGGAGGGGACAGGGCCAATTCACCCCTCCACTTT CASSGGDRANSPLHF
TRBJ2-7 TRBD1 TRBV18 . TGTGCCAGCTCCCCCGGGACAGTCTTCTACGAGCAGTACTTC CASSPGTVFYEQYF
TRBJ1-2 TRBD1 TRBV24-1 . TGTGCCACCAGTGGGGACAGGGGGATGAAGTGGGATGGCTACACCTTC CATSGDRGMKWDGYTF
TRBJ2-7 . TRBV5-1 . TGCGCCAGCAGCTTGGGCAGAGAGCGGTCCTACGAGCAGTACTTC CASSLGRERSYEQYF
TRBJ1-5 . TRBV28 . TGTGCCAGCAGTCCCCCCGGGGGGATAAATCAGCCCCAGCATTTT CASSPPGGINQPQHF
TRBJ2-1 TRBD1 TRBV7-2 few TGTGCCAGCAGTCCGGACAGGGGGCTCTACAATGAGCAGTTCTTC CASSPDRGLYNEQFF
TRBJ2-5 TRBD2 TRBV6-5 . TGTGCCAGCAGCCGGACTAGCGGGAGACAAGAGACCCAGTACTTC CASSRTSGRQETQYF
TRBJ1-2 TRBD1 TRBV2 . TGTGCCAGCGCCGGACAGGGCGCCGGCTACACCTTC CASAGQGAGYTF
TRBJ1-2 . TRBV10-2 . TGCGCCAGCAGTGAGCTGCCAGGTACACAAGCTAACTATGGCTACACCTTC CASSELPGTQANYGYTF
TRBJ2-1 . TRBV5-4 . TGTGCCAGCAGCCAAGGCCCATCGGGATCCAATGAGCAGTTCTTC CASSQGPSGSNEQFF
TRBJ1-1 . TRBV13 . TGTGCCAGCAGCTTAATGGGCGCTGAAGCTTTCTTT CASSLMGAEAFF
TRBJ2-1 . TRBV27 . TGTGCCAGCAGTTTACTTAGCCCTACTTCCGAGCAGTTCTTC CASSLLSPTSEQFF
TRBJ1-5 . TRBV10-3 . TGTGCCATCAGTGCATCTCTGGGGGGGGTCAATCAGCCCCAGCATTTT CAISASLGGVNQPQHF
TRBJ2-7 . TRBV6-5 . TGTGCCAGCAGTCGACAGGACTACGAGCAGTACTTC CASSRQDYEQYF
TRBJ1-3 . TRBV19 . TGTGCCAGTAGTATAGAAAGACACGTGCCTCCTGACTCTGGAAACACCATATATTTT CASSIERHVPPDSGNTIYF
TRBJ2-2 . TRBV5-4 . TGTGCCAGCAGCTTGAGTGCAGCGGGGAACACCGGGGAGCTGTTTTTT CASSLSAAGNTGELFF
TRBJ1-2 TRBD1 TRBV5-6 . TGTGCCAGCAGCTTGATGGACAGGGTCCCCGCCAACTATGGCTACACCTTC CASSLMDRVPANYGYTF
TRBJ1-4 . TRBV10-3 . TGTGCCATCAATTTGGGCAGGGTTAACGAAAAACTGTTTTTT CAINLGRVNEKLFF
TRBJ1-3 . TRBV29-1 once TGCAGCGTTGCAGGGATCCAAAACTCTGGAAACACCATATATTTT CSVAGIQNSGNTIYF
TRBJ1-5 . TRBV19 . TGTGCCAGTAGTATAGACCATATTGGGGGGAGCAATCAGCCCCAGCATTTT CASSIDHIGGSNQPQHF
TRBJ2-5 . TRBV27 . TGTGCCAGCAGCCTGAGCAGGGATGAGACCCAGTACTTC CASSLSRDETQYF
TRBJ2-6 . TRBV5-1 . TGCGCCAGCAGCTTGAAGACAGCCGGGAGTGCTGGGGCCAACGTCCTGACTTTC CASSLKTAGSAGANVLTF